This T cell receptor beta chain was found in a study of blood T cells in healthy people across ages (dated by TCRdb to the mid-2010s). For context, the study as a whole: In model experiments, template switching captured roughly one uniquely barcoded TCR beta cDNA molecule for every two T cells. Two additional independent replicas of 1 million unique cDNA reads from the same blood draw were analyzed for two donors (one aged 18 to 29 and one aged 80 or older). To avoid experimental bias, donors of different ages were randomly spread across the sequencing lanes. Donors were grouped into four age groups: young (average approximately 15 years), middle-aged (roughly 38), aged (around 60) and long-lived (just over 80). Age-related changes in TCR beta repertoire diversity were measured in the study by deep sequencing normalized with unique cDNA molecular identifiers.

Systemically healthy Caucasian individuals from Russia, 35 to 50 in total and aged roughly 6 to 95 years, were included as donors. Ten milliliters of peripheral blood were collected from each donor into EDTA-treated Vacutainer tubes. Ficoll-Paque density-gradient centrifugation was used to isolate PBMCs, with at least 7 million per sample. Total RNA, at least 5.5 micrograms per sample, was extracted from PBMCs with Trizol reagent. For every donor, an aliquot of PBMCs went through flow cytometry to measure the percentages of naive CD45RAhigh/CD27high T cells. What the research found in general, with its limitations: There was a strong correlation between observed TCR beta diversity and the percentage of naive T cells measured by flow cytometry. Conclusive comparison of naive and antigen-experienced compartments was prevented by the profiling of bulk unsorted PBMCs. The CMV infection status of donors was not known, potentially confounding age-related changes in expanded clonotypes. The long-lived group showed more naive CD4+ T cells, fewer expanded clones and increased TCR diversity than the aged group, suggesting age selection. As age increased, observed TCR beta diversity per million T cells dropped in a roughly linear way, and a significant reduction was already evident by age approximately 40. Estimates of total diversity based on one million sequenced T cells were regarded as lower bounds and as underestimates.

Library preparation used 5' RACE. The instrument given in TCRdb is Illumina HiSeq 2500. The second PCR ran for roughly 6 to 11 cycles and used a J-beta primer mix along with a sample-barcoded 5' primer. A unique molecular identifier was introduced onto each TCR beta cDNA molecule by a template-switch 5' adaptor carrying 12 random nucleotides. Each sample yielded at least 2.5 million CDR3-containing paired-end reads. First-strand cDNA was synthesized from all RNA with the Mint cDNA synthesis kit, primed by a TRBC-specific oligonucleotide. Following uracil-DNA glycosylase treatment, a first 18-cycle PCR with universal primers M1SS and BC2_uni_R was performed on all cDNA. The original methods were these. Normalization of each sample was performed by random selection of 1 million high-quality reads, each carrying a distinct molecular identifier. Reads sharing molecular identifiers were discarded rather than binned into consensus sequences. MiTCR, run with a Q25 quality threshold and the strictest error-elimination algorithm, handled CDR3 identification, clonotype clustering and error correction. Lower-bound total TCR beta diversity was estimated with a nonparametric unseen species model using Euler transformation. The public reads were quality trimmed at Q25 with fastp and then assembled into clones with MiXCR by TCRdb, keeping productive beta chains. When rows share a CDR3 protein, they turn into one entry using the most common DNA and genes. None of the V and J calls come from the authors' own analysis; TCRdb made them. The table for this sample lists about 1.4 million distinct CDR3 sequences; around 55% of them were counted only once. The ten largest account for over 5.5% of the sample.

This clonotype appeared a few times. Its binding antigen is unknown. Nothing much larger sits one base from this clone, and base qualities are not available. V and J are trimmed by 5 bases and 4 bases, and the gene matches miss 4 bases of the junction. The cysteine opens and the phenylalanine closes a CDR3 of 15 amino acids. Of all the DNA, just the CDR3 is kept, 45 bases in frame from base 1. Sequences MGHRA (CDR1) and YSYEKL (CDR2) are obtained from the germline V gene. The source of this sequence is a man aged 18 to 30 in good health. The chain is made from TRBV4-1 and TRBJ2-1, and TRBD1 matches 11 of the central bases. The sequenced sample was blood. The DNA sequence is TGCGCCAGCAGCAAAGGGACAGGGGGATACAATGAGCAGTTCTTC. Translated, it gives CASSKGTGGYNEQFF.